These T cell receptor beta chains were read from a single sample in a study of T-cell reconstitution after alpha-beta-depleted transplantation in children. TCRdb passed the PCR reads through MiXCR, listing each CDR3 protein once. The sample has a few hundred thousand distinct CDR3 sequences, approximately 24% seen once. The source material was PBMCs, mostly from graft donor cells, sampled 360 days after TCRalphabeta/CD19-depleted stem cell transplant. These TCRs come from a female patient aged 2-15 years who had a stem cell transplant for congenital amegakaryocytic thrombocytopenia, so the T cells may come from the graft donor. The CDR3 runs from the conserved cysteine through the conserved F or W. Fields, in order: clone size, V gene, D gene, J gene, CDR3 length, CDR3 DNA, CDR3 protein. The D gene is left open where the match is weak. The size entry is marked missing in some rows and otherwise reads once, few, many or a size class.

>.|TRBV10-3|.|TRBJ2-7|13
TGTGCCATCAGCGGAGGAACCTTGTACGAGCAGTACTTC
CAISGGTLYEQYF
>few|TRBV7-8|.|TRBJ2-2|17
TGTGCCAGCAGCTTAGACCCCGTTGTCTCGGGCACCGGGGAGCTGTTTTTT
CASSLDPVVSGTGELFF
>few|TRBV6-1|TRBD1|TRBJ2-2|15
TGTGCCAGCAGTAGCCGGGACAGGGGGCACGGGGAGCTGTTTTTT
CASSSRDRGHGELFF
>.|TRBV20-1|.|TRBJ2-5|15
TGCAGTGCTAGAGATCCCGGGGGCGGGTTAGAGACCCAGTACTTC
CSARDPGGGLETQYF
>many|TRBV12-3/TRBV12-4|TRBD2|TRBJ2-3|16
TGTGCCAGCAGTGCCCGGACTAGCGGAGGCACAGATACGCAGTATTTT
CASSARTSGGTDTQYF
>few|TRBV28|.|TRBJ2-5|14
TGTGCCAGCAGACTAAAGGACCCTCAAGAGACCCAGTACTTC
CASRLKDPQETQYF
>few|TRBV29-1|.|TRBJ1-5|13
TGCAGCGCGAAATCCGCCCTTGATCAGCCCCAGCATTTT
CSAKSALDQPQHF
>few|TRBV20-1|.|TRBJ2-1|16
TGCAGTGCTAGAGATAAGGCGCCTAGGTGGGACAATGAGCAGTTCTTC
CSARDKAPRWDNEQFF
>.|TRBV11-2|.|TRBJ2-1|15
TGTGCCAGCAGCCGCCCCGGGACTCTCGTAGGTGAGCAGTTCTTC
CASSRPGTLVGEQFF
>few|TRBV10-3|.|TRBJ2-1|16
TGTGCCATCAGTGTTACGACAGAGGTTCCCTACAATGAGCAGTTCTTC
CAISVTTEVPYNEQFF
>few|TRBV7-6|TRBD2|TRBJ2-7|15
TGTGCCAGCAGCTTACGCAGGACTAGCGGATACGAGCAGTACTTC
CASSLRRTSGYEQYF
>.|TRBV24-1|TRBD2|TRBJ2-1|19
TGTGCCACCAGTGACCCCGGGACTAGCGGGGTTAGCTCCTACAATGAGCAGTTCTTC
CATSDPGTSGVSSYNEQFF
>.|TRBV3-1|.|TRBJ2-1|14
TGTGCCAGCAGCCAACGTCTCCAGGGGAATGAGCAGTTCTTC
CASSQRLQGNEQFF
>once|TRBV24-1|.|TRBJ2-2|17
TGTGCCACCAGTGATTTTAGGCGGTCAAGGGGATCCGGGGAGCTGTTTTTT
CATSDFRRSRGSGELFF
>few|TRBV7-9|.|TRBJ2-7|14
TGTGCCAGCAGCTATATTACGGGTCGGGACGAGCAGTACTTC
CASSYITGRDEQYF
>.|TRBV20-1|.|TRBJ2-5|12
TGCAGTGCCCCGACAGCCCAAGAGACCCAGTACTTC
CSAPTAQETQYF
>many|TRBV4-1|TRBD2|TRBJ2-2|15
TGCGCCAGCAGCCAAGTTGGTAGCGGGATGGGGGAGCTGTTTTTT
CASSQVGSGMGELFF
>.|TRBV28|.|TRBJ2-3|15
TGTGCCAGCAGTTCCCTGGGGCAGGGCCCAGATACGCAGTATTTT
CASSSLGQGPDTQYF
>.|TRBV19|.|TRBJ2-3|12
TGTGCCAGTAGTTCCGACCGGGATACGCAGTATTTT
CASSSDRDTQYF
>.|TRBV9|.|TRBJ1-3|14
TGTGCCAGCAGCATCGGTAGCAGTGGAAACACCATATATTTT
CASSIGSSGNTIYF
>.|TRBV11-2|.|TRBJ2-1|14
TGTGCCAGCAGCTTAGTGGCGGGGAACAATGAGCAGTTCTTC
CASSLVAGNNEQFF
>many|TRBV10-3|.|TRBJ2-7|13
TGTGCCATCAGAAGTGCGAGCTCCTACGAGCAGTACTTC
CAIRSASSYEQYF
>.|TRBV2|TRBD2|TRBJ2-1|16
TGTGCCAGCACCCTCGGTAGCGGGCTTTCCTACAATGAGCAGTTCTTC
CASTLGSGLSYNEQFF
>.|TRBV7-6|.|TRBJ2-5|12
TGTGCCAGCAGCTTAAGCCCCGAGACCCAGTACTTC
CASSLSPETQYF
>.|TRBV7-2|.|TRBJ1-4|15
TGTGCCAGCAGCTTAGTCACAGGACCTAATGAAAAACTGTTTTTT
CASSLVTGPNEKLFF
>.|TRBV9|.|TRBJ2-5|15
TGTGCCAGCAGCGTAGGAACGCCTTTGGAAGAGACCCAGTACTTC
CASSVGTPLEETQYF
>many|TRBV4-1|.|TRBJ1-6|16
TGCGCCAGCAGCCAACTTACAGACCTTTATAATTCACCCCTCCACTTT
CASSQLTDLYNSPLHF
>.|TRBV20-1|TRBD2|TRBJ2-2|14
TGCAGTGCTAGGGGACTAGCGGGAATCGGGGAGCTGTTTTTT
CSARGLAGIGELFF
>many|TRBV18|.|TRBJ2-3|14
TGTGCCAGCTCACCCCCGGCCTCCGCAGATACGCAGTATTTT
CASSPPASADTQYF